Following are 26 T cell receptor beta chains from one sample sequenced in a study of cytomegalovirus exposure and HLA in healthy donors. Amplification used 60 Vbeta primers and 13 Jbeta primers. Here immunoSEQ multiplex PCR was the method, and the copy in TCRdb shows in-frame clones only, minus some. Here the sample spans under 100,000 clones, around three quarters being singletons. Material for sequencing was PBMCs. The receptors were sampled from a man aged 40-49 years in good health and CMV-seronegative.

The J gene is TRBJ1-1, the V gene TRBV4-3; D perhaps matches TRBD1 (6 bases). Germline-derived CDR1 and CDR2 are LGHNA and YSLEER. V was trimmed by 4 bases and J by 1 base, leaving 13 bases between them. CDR3 length equals 15 residues. CDR3 region: CASSRQDRENTEAFF. CDR3 coding DNA: TGCGCCAGCAGCCGCCAGGACAGAGAGAACACTGAAGCTTTCTTT.

The rearrangement links TRBV6-1 to TRBJ1-2, with D perhaps matching TRBD1 (6 bases). Germline lookup yields CDR1 MNHNS and CDR2 SASEGT. CDR3 length: 14 amino acids. Trimming shortened V by 6 bases and J by 9 bases, and 20 bases separated the two germline ends. The CDR3 bases are TGTGCCAGCAGGCCTCGTAGACAGGAGAGACGCTACACCTTC. Its translation is CASRPRRQERRYTF.

This chain links TRBV5-4 with TRBJ1-5, with D perhaps matching TRBD1 (6 bases). Trimming took off 1 base at V and 5 bases at J, with 10 bases between the two ends. This CDR3 is built from 14 residues. The germline CDR1 and CDR2 sequences are SGHNT and YYREEE (reference sequence). Written as DNA, the CDR3 is TGTGCCAGCAGCTTGTGGGGGCGTGATCAGCCCCAGCATTTT. This sequence encodes CASSLWGRDQPQHF.

This rearrangement joins TRBV23-1 to TRBJ1-5; possible D gene TRBD1, 5 bases. TRBV23-1 is filed as an ORF, its function uncertain. This CDR3 is built from 17 residues. Trimming took 0 bases from V and 2 from J, leaving 14 bases between them. The CDR3 is CASSQSRPGPGNQPQHF. The CDR3 nucleotides are TGCGCCAGCAGTCAATCGCGGCCAGGGCCCGGCAATCAGCCCCAGCATTTT.

The gene calls are TRBV4-3 and TRBJ1-6; D is ambiguous. Trimming removed 0 bases from V and 5 bases from J, with 11 bases in between. The CDR3 is 16 amino acids. Germline loops: CDR1 LGHNA, CDR2 YSLEER. The CDR3, as DNA: TGCGCCAGCAGCCAAGAAAGAAGACAAAATAATTCACCCCTCCACTTT. This sequence encodes CASSQERRQNNSPLHF.

The V and J genes are TRBV6-5 and TRBJ1-5; 7 bases agree with TRBD1. Germline CDR1 reads MNHEY; CDR2 reads SVGAGI. Trimming at V came to 6 bases and at J to 1 base, leaving 6 bases not matched to a gene. The length of the CDR3 is 15 residues. This chain's CDR3 is CASRRTGPSNQPQHF. CDR3 nucleotide sequence: TGTGCCAGCAGGAGGACAGGACCCAGCAATCAGCCCCAGCATTTT.

This chain uses TRBV7-9 with TRBJ2-3; D might be TRBD2 (6 bases). V was trimmed by 5 bases and J by 0 bases, leaving 9 bases between them. Germline V gene lookup returns CDR1 SEHNR and CDR2 FQNEAQ (reference sequence). The CDR3 extends over 14 amino acids. CDR3 coding DNA: TGTGCCAGCAGCCAAGGGACTAGCACAGATACGCAGTATTTT. Its protein product is CASSQGTSTDTQYF.

The chain recombines TRBV4-1 with TRBJ2-3; D is ambiguous. This CDR3 has 14 residues. Germline values: CDR1 MGHRA, CDR2 YSYEKL. Trimming shortened V by 0 bases and J by 8 bases, and 12 bases separated the two germline ends. The CDR3 protein is CASSQEDTDCTQYF. DNA for the CDR3: TGCGCCAGCAGCCAAGAAGACACAGATTGTACGCAGTATTTT.

The rearrangement uses TRBV7-3 and TRBJ1-6; D is undetermined. With 1 base removed from V and 11 bases from J, the gap between germline ends came to 9 bases. The germline V gene has CDR1 SGHTA and CDR2 FQGTGA. The CDR3 spans 13 residues. CDR3 residues: CASSLISEAPLHF. For the CDR3, the DNA is TGTGCCAGCAGCTTAATAAGCGAGGCACCCCTCCACTTT.

This chain links TRBV7-8 with TRBJ2-3; no clear D gene. Germline lookup yields CDR1 SGHVS and CDR2 FQNEAQ. V lost 5 bases and J 5 bases, leaving 8 bases between the germline ends. This CDR3 spans 12 amino acids. The CDR3 reads CASSHGKDTQYF. Here the CDR3 DNA reads TGTGCCAGCAGCCACGGTAAAGATACGCAGTATTTT.

J is TRBJ1-5 and V is TRBV28; 7 bases map to TRBD1. J gave up 3 bases and V 7 bases, and 12 bases lay outside the gene matches. This CDR3 has 16 residues. Germline values: CDR1 MDHEN, CDR2 SYDVKM. CDR3 DNA: TGTGCCAGCAAATTACGGGGACAGCCACTCAATCAGCCCCAGCATTTT. The encoded protein is CASKLRGQPLNQPQHF.

The chain combines TRBV2 with TRBJ2-5; 14 bases fit TRBD2. Looked up from germline, CDR1 is SNHLY and CDR2 is FYNNEI. CDR3 length: 17 residues. V lost 6 bases to trimming and J lost 1 base; unmatched junction nucleotides: 7. The CDR3 region is CASRRTSGGSFQETQYF. CDR3 sequence (DNA): TGTGCCAGCAGGAGGACTAGCGGGGGGTCTTTCCAAGAGACCCAGTACTTC.

The rearrangement joins TRBV7-9 to TRBJ2-4; 9 bases map to TRBD2. Trimming cost V 0 bases and J 0 bases; bases outside gene matches: 9. The germline CDR1 and CDR2 sequences are SEHNR and FQNEAQ (reference sequence). The CDR3 loop spans 19 amino acids. DNA of the CDR3: TGTGCCAGCAGCTTAGCGACTCAGCGGGGGGTTCTAGCCAAAAACATTCAGTACTTC. It is translated as CASSLATQRGVLAKNIQYF.

This clone was counted between two and nine times. The chain couples TRBV28 to TRBJ1-1; 7 bases agree with TRBD1. Germline lookup yields CDR1 MDHEN and CDR2 SYDVKM. The CDR3 has 16 amino acids. With 5 bases clipped from V and 0 bases from J, the junction kept 9 bases outside the gene matches. The CDR3 here is CASSLMTGRMNTEAFF. The CDR3 DNA reads as TGTGCCAGCAGTCTAATGACAGGGCGCATGAACACTGAAGCTTTCTTT. Variable domain in full (rest from reference TRBV28 and TRBJ1-1): DVKVTQSSRYLVKRTGEKVFLECVQDMDHENMFWYRQDPGLGLRLIYFSYDVKMKEKGDIPEGYSVSREKKERFSLILESASTNQTSMYLCASSLMTGRMNTEAFFGQGTRLTVV.

The rearrangement joins TRBV18 to TRBJ2-1; 8 bases line up with TRBD1. The V gene end was trimmed by 2 bases and the J gene end by 7 bases; junction bases not matched to a gene: 7. Germline lookup yields CDR1 KGHSH and CDR2 LQKENI. The CDR3 runs 15 residues. The CDR3 reads CASSPGQGAKNEQFF. In DNA form, the CDR3 reads TGTGCCAGCTCACCAGGCCAGGGGGCGAAGAATGAGCAGTTCTTC.

The chain links TRBV5-1 to TRBJ2-2; TRBD1 agrees at 10 bases. Germline CDR1 reads SGHRS; CDR2 reads YFSETQ. V gave up 6 bases and J gave up 1 base; unmatched junction bases: 3. CDR3 size: 15 residues. The CDR3 DNA sequence: TGCGCCAGCAAAGGGACAGGGGAGAACACCGGGGAGCTGTTTTTT. It translates to CASKGTGENTGELFF.

This clone was found a few times. This CDR3 is CASSDVWTGHQPQHF. The CDR3 coding sequence is TGTGCCAGCAGTGACGTTTGGACAGGCCATCAGCCCCAGCATTTT. The rearrangement links TRBV6-1 to TRBJ1-5; TRBD1 matches at 7 bases. V lost 3 bases and J lost 5; bases outside the gene matches: 7. CDR1 is MNHNS, CDR2 SASEGT, per germline. The CDR3 length is 15 residues.

The chain combines TRBV9 with TRBJ2-1, with unresolved D. Trimming stripped 0 bases from V and 10 bases from J, with 14 bases between. This CDR3 contains 14 residues. Germline V lookup: CDR1 SGDLS, CDR2 YYNGEE. CDR3 nucleotide sequence: TGTGCCAGCAGCGTAGTGGCTAAGCCTAGGGAGCAGTTCTTC. It yields the protein CASSVVAKPREQFF.

The rearrangement joins TRBV30 to TRBJ1-5; D possibly corresponds to TRBD1 (6 bases). There are 13 residues in the CDR3. CDR1 GTSNPN and CDR2 SVGIG come from the germline V gene (reference sequence). Trimming left V 5 bases short and J 7 bases short, with 15 bases between. Written as DNA, the CDR3 is TGTGCCTGGGATACAGGGCGGCAACAGCCCCAGCATTTT. Its protein is CAWDTGRQQPQHF.

CDR3: CSVDRDSSYEQYF. DNA for the CDR3: TGCAGCGTTGACCGGGACAGCTCCTACGAGCAGTACTTC. The J gene is TRBJ2-5, the V gene TRBV29-1; 7 nucleotides match TRBD1. The DNA end is more similar to TRBJ2-7, so the J call may be wrong. The length of the CDR3 is 13 residues. CDR1 and CDR2 from the germline V gene are SQVTM and ANQGSEA.

CDR3 bases: TGTGCCAGTAGTAGGGACAGGGAAAAGCAGTACTTC. Translation gives CASSRDREKQYF. V usage is TRBV19 and J usage is TRBJ2-7, with 9 bases matching TRBD1. CDR1 and CDR2 from the germline V gene are LNHDA and SQIVND (reference sequence). With 4 bases clipped from V and 8 bases from J, the junction kept 3 bases outside the gene matches. The CDR3 length is 12 residues.

This chain connects TRBV27 to TRBJ2-5; 8 nucleotides agree with TRBD1. CDR1 and CDR2 (germline): MNHEY, SMNVEV (reference sequence). The CDR3 has 19 residues. V trimming: 5 bases; J trimming: 0 bases; junction bases outside the gene matches: 17. The CDR3 sequence is CASSPAWAGGPSYQETQYF. CDR3 DNA sequence: TGTGCCAGCAGTCCGGCTTGGGCAGGGGGCCCATCGTACCAAGAGACCCAGTACTTC.

This clone was recorded only once. The CDR3 sequence is CASSLAIGGVITDTQYF. The CDR3 bases are TGCGCCAGCAGCTTGGCCATCGGGGGGGTTATCACAGATACGCAGTATTTT. The chain recombines TRBV5-1 with TRBJ2-3, with TRBD2 identical over 8 bases. V shed 0 bases and J 2 bases; nucleotides not matched to a gene: 8. CDR1 and CDR2 from the germline V gene are SGHRS and YFSETQ. The CDR3 loop spans 17 amino acids.

Written as DNA, the CDR3 is TGTGCCAGCCTTACAACCGGGACACTTGAAGCTTTCTTT. Protein sequence: CASLTTGTLEAFF. This chain uses TRBV28 with TRBJ1-1; weak D call: TRBD1 (6 bases). This CDR3 comprises 13 residues. Germline V gene lookup returns CDR1 MDHEN and CDR2 SYDVKM. Trimming removed 8 bases from V and 7 bases from J, with 17 bases in between.

The gene calls are TRBV6-6 and TRBJ2-7; D is unresolved. The germline V gene has CDR1 MNHNY and CDR2 SVGAGI (reference sequence). The germline V and J ends were trimmed by 2 bases and 0 bases, with 14 bases remaining between them. The CDR3 consists of 16 residues. The CDR3 sequence is CASSYTQAQLSYEQYF. Written as DNA, the CDR3 is TGTGCCAGCAGTTACACCCAGGCACAACTCTCCTACGAGCAGTACTTC.

The chain links TRBV27 to TRBJ1-2; 7 bases line up with TRBD1. The CDR3 runs to 17 residues. The junction had 17 bases not matched to a gene; V was cut back by 5 bases and J by 5 bases. In germline, CDR1 is MNHEY, CDR2 SMNVEV (reference sequence). The DNA of the CDR3 is TGTGCCAGCAGTGTACTACGGGCAGGGGGTATACCGTATGGCTACACCTTC. Translation: CASSVLRAGGIPYGYTF.